Shown below are 16 T cell receptor beta chains from a single sample sequenced in a study of shared clonotypes between healthy human individuals. Positively selected for CCR7, the CD45RO-negative cells used as naive CD8 cells excluded terminally differentiated effector memory CD45RA+ cells. Measured with immunoSEQ multiplex PCR; TCRdb has only the in-frame clones, and not every one. The sample has 2 million to 2.5 million clones; approximately 94% are singletons. The specimen sequenced was naive CD8+ T cells sorted from blood. The receptors come from a man between 18 and 35 years old in good health.

This chain uses TRBV6-1 with TRBJ2-1; D is uncertain. V lost 6 bases and J 3 bases, leaving 9 bases between the germline ends. Germline loops: CDR1 MNHNS, CDR2 SASEGT. There are 13 residues in the CDR3. The CDR3 here is CASSSSIYNEQFF. CDR3 in DNA: TGTGCCAGCAGCTCGAGCATCTACAATGAGCAGTTCTTC.

V is TRBV19 and J is TRBJ2-7; D may correspond to TRBD1 or TRBD2 (5 bases each). CDR1 and CDR2 from the germline V gene are LNHDA and SQIVND (reference sequence). The CDR3 is 15 residues long. Trimming took off 3 bases at V and 3 bases at J, with 15 bases between the two ends. Written as DNA, the CDR3 is TGTGCCAGTAGTATGAGTAGAGGGACCCTCTACGAGCAGTACTTC. Its protein is CASSMSRGTLYEQYF.

Here the CDR3 DNA reads TGTGCCAGCAGTGAATTGGGGGAGGTAGATACGCAGTATTTT. It codes for CASSELGEVDTQYF. The chain combines TRBV6-1 with TRBJ2-3, with D possibly TRBD2 on 6 matching bases. The CDR3 is 14 amino acids. Germline-derived CDR1 and CDR2 are MNHNS and SASEGT. V lost 2 bases and J lost 5, with 11 bases in between.

This clone was picked up one time. The V call is TRBV4-3, the J call TRBJ1-1, with no clear D. Germline assignment: CDR1 LGHNA and CDR2 YSLEER. V was shortened by 1 base and J by 4 bases, with 13 bases between the two germline ends. The CDR3 consists of 15 residues. The CDR3 nucleotides read TGCGCCAGCAGCCAAGTATGGTTGGATGTCACTGAAGCTTTCTTT. It codes for CASSQVWLDVTEAFF.

Note on this clone: The same CDR3 also results from other DNA sequences found in this sample. The V gene is TRBV11-2, the J gene TRBJ2-1, with unresolved D. The CDR3 consists of 12 residues. Trimming stripped 1 base from V and 5 bases from J, with 3 bases between. CDR1 is SGHAT and CDR2 is FQNNGV in the germline V gene. The CDR3 spells CASSLGDNEQFF. CDR3 sequence (DNA): TGTGCCAGCAGCTTAGGAGACAATGAGCAGTTCTTC.

The chain links TRBV9 to TRBJ2-3; no definite D call. Germline CDR1 reads SGDLS; CDR2 reads YYNGEE. Trimming removed 5 bases at V and 0 bases at J, with 16 bases between. This CDR3 region has 16 residues. The CDR3 coding sequence is TGTGCCAGCAGTACCCCGGCGACGATTAGCACAGATACGCAGTATTTT. Protein: CASSTPATISTDTQYF.

The chain couples TRBV28 to TRBJ2-1; 7 nucleotides agree with TRBD2. The germline gives CDR1 MDHEN, CDR2 SYDVKM. The V gene end was trimmed by 3 bases and the J gene end by 10 bases; junction bases not matched to a gene: 6. There are 13 residues in the CDR3. CDR3 nucleotides: TGTGCCAGCAGTTTCCCACTAGCGCCCGAGCAGTTCTTC. This translates into CASSFPLAPEQFF. Drawing the rest from reference TRBV28 and TRBJ2-1, the complete variable domain is DVKVTQSSRYLVKRTGEKVFLECVQDMDHENMFWYRQDPGLGLRLIYFSYDVKMKEKGDIPEGYSVSREKKERFSLILESASTNQTSMYLCASSFPLAPEQFFGPGTRLTVL.

The V gene is TRBV27, the J gene TRBJ2-1; TRBD2 aligns across 11 bases. The germline CDR1 and CDR2 sequences are MNHEY and SMNVEV (reference sequence). The CDR3 has 16 amino acids. Unmatched junction bases numbered 5, after V lost 2 bases and J lost 5 bases. The CDR3 here is CASSLELAGEDNEQFF. For the CDR3, the DNA is TGTGCCAGCAGTTTAGAACTAGCGGGAGAGGACAATGAGCAGTTCTTC.

The V call is TRBV4-1, the J call TRBJ2-3; 10 bases match TRBD2. Germline V gives CDR1 MGHRA, CDR2 YSYEKL. V shed 3 bases and J 3 bases; nucleotides not matched to a gene: 6. The CDR3 sequence is 16 residues long. CDR3 amino acids: CASSQDLAGDTDTQYF. The CDR3 DNA follows: TGCGCCAGCAGCCAGGACCTAGCGGGGGATACAGATACGCAGTATTTT.

This sequence joins TRBV7-8 and TRBJ1-3, with 9 bases lining up with TRBD1. V lost 5 bases, J lost 8 bases, and 10 bases stayed unmatched. The germline V gene encodes CDR1 SGHVS and CDR2 FQNEAQ. The CDR3 runs to 15 residues. This chain's CDR3 is CASSPTGGLSDTIYF. The CDR3 DNA reads TGTGCCAGCAGCCCTACAGGGGGCCTGAGTGACACCATATATTTT.

The chain combines TRBV11-2 with TRBJ2-7; 7 nucleotides match TRBD2. This CDR3 is built from 13 residues. The J segment lost 4 bases and the V segment lost 5 bases, leaving 5 bases of the junction unmatched. Germline values: CDR1 SGHAT, CDR2 FQNNGV. This chain's CDR3 is CASSPGGVYEQYF. CDR3 nucleotide sequence: TGTGCCAGCAGCCCTGGGGGGGTGTACGAGCAGTACTTC.

As to this clone: Other DNA sequences within the sample encode an identical CDR3. The chain links TRBV5-6 to TRBJ2-7; D uncertain. Trimming removed 0 bases at V and 3 bases at J, with 10 bases between. Germline CDR1 reads SGHDT; CDR2 reads YYEEEE. This CDR3 comprises 14 residues. The CDR3, as DNA: TGTGCCAGCAGCTTGGCCGGGTCATTCTACGAGCAGTACTTC. It yields the protein CASSLAGSFYEQYF.

This chain joins TRBV13 and TRBJ2-5, with a tentative D call TRBD1 (6 bases). Germline values: CDR1 PRHDT, CDR2 FYEKMQ (reference sequence). Trimming cost V 5 bases and J 3 bases, with 13 bases left between them. This CDR3 has 14 residues. The CDR3 bases are TGTGCCAGCAGCCCTAGAAGACAGGAAGAGACCCAGTACTTC. It codes for CASSPRRQEETQYF.

This clone was recorded once. This chain links TRBV11-1 with TRBJ2-7, with D maybe TRBD1 (6 bases). There are 14 residues in the CDR3. CDR1 is SGHAT, CDR2 FQDESV, per germline (reference sequence). The V gene lost 2 bases and the J gene lost 3 bases, with 11 bases spanning the gap. This CDR3 reads CASSLSAGDYEQYF. CDR3 nucleotides: TGTGCCAGCAGCTTATCGGCAGGGGACTACGAGCAGTACTTC.

The chain combines TRBV28 with TRBJ2-7; tentative D call: TRBD2 (7 bases). Trimming stripped 5 bases from V and 5 bases from J, with 13 bases between. This CDR3 comprises 13 residues. CDR1 MDHEN and CDR2 SYDVKM come from the germline V gene. CDR3 sequence (DNA): TGTGCCAGCAGTGGGGACGGGGGGCACGAGCAGTACTTC. Translation: CASSGDGGHEQYF.

The V gene is TRBV27, the J gene TRBJ1-5, with a tentative D call TRBD1 (6 bases). Trimming cost V 5 bases and J 8 bases, with 10 bases left between them. The CDR3 is 12 residues long. Germline V gene data show CDR1 as MNHEY and CDR2 as SMNVEV (reference sequence). The CDR3 sequence: CASSQGTEPQHF. Written as DNA, the CDR3 is TGTGCCAGCAGTCAGGGGACGGAGCCCCAGCATTTT.